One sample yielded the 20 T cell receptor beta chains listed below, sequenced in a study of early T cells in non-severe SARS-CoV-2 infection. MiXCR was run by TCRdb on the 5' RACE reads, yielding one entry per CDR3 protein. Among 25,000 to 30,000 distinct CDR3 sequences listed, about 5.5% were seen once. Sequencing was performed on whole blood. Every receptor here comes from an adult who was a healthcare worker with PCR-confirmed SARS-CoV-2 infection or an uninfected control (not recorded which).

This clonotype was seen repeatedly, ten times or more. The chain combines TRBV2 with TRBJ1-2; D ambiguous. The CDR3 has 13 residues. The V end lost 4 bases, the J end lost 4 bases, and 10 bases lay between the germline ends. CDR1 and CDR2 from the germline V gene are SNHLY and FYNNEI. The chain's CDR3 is CASSVKGTYGYTF. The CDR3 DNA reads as TGTGCCAGCAGTGTTAAGGGAACCTATGGCTACACCTTC. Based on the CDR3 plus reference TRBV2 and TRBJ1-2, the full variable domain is EPEVTQTPSHQVTQMGQEVILRCVPISNHLYFYWYRQILGQKVEFLVSFYNNEISEKSEIFDDQFSVERPDGSNFTLKIRSTKLEDSAMYFCASSVKGTYGYTFGSGTRLTVV.

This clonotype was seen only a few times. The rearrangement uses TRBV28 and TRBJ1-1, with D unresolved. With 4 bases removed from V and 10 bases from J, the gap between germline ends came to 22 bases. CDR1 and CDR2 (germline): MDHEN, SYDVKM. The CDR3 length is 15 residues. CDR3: CASSSPWWENGGAFF. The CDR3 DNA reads TGTGCCAGCAGTTCACCCTGGTGGGAGAACGGAGGAGCTTTCTTT.

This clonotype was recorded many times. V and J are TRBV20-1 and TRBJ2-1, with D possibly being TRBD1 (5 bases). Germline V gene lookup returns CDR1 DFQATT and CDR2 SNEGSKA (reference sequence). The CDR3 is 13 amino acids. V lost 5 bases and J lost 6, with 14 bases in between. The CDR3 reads CSASLTVSNEQFF. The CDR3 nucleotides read TGCAGTGCTTCCTTGACAGTTTCCAATGAGCAGTTCTTC.

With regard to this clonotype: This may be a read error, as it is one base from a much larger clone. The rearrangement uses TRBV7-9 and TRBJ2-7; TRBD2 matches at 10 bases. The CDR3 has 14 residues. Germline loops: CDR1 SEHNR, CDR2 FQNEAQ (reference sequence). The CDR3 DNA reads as TGTGCCAGCAGCTTTGCTAGCGGGGGCTACGAGCAGCACTTC. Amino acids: CASSFASGGYEQHF. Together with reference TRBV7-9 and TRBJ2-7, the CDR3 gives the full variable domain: DTGVSQNPRHKITKRGQNVTFRCDPISEHNRLYWYRQTLGQGPEFLTYFQNEAQLEKSRLLSDRFSAERPKGSFSTLEIQRTEQGDSAMYLCASSFASGGYEQHFGPGTRLTVT.

In DNA, the CDR3 is TGTGCCAGCAGTCCCGCATCAGGTAGGGCTGAAGCTTTCTTT. As protein: CASSPASGRAEAFF. This chain connects TRBV6-2 or TRBV6-3 to TRBJ1-1; the D is unclear. The V gene lost 5 bases and the J gene lost 6 bases, with 16 bases spanning the gap. Germline CDR1 reads MNHEY; CDR2 reads SVGEGT. This CDR3 contains 14 residues.

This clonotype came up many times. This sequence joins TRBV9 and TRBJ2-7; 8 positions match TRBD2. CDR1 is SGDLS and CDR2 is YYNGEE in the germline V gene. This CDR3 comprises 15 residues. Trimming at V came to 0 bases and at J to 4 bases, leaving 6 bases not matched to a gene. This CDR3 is CASSVEAGAVYEQYF. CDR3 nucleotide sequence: TGTGCCAGCAGCGTAGAAGCGGGAGCGGTTTACGAGCAGTACTTC.

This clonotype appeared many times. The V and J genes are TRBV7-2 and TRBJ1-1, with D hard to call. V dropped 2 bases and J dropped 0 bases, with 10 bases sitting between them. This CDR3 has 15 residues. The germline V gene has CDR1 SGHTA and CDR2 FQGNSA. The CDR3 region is CASSLIPEMNTEAFF. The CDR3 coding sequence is TGTGCCAGCAGCTTAATTCCCGAGATGAACACTGAAGCTTTCTTT.

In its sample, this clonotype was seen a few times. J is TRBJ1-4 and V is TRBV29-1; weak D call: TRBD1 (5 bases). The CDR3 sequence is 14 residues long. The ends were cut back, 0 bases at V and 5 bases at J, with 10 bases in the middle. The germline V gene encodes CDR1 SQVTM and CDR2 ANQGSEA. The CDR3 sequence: CSVEDEGSNEKLFF. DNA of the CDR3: TGCAGCGTTGAAGACGAGGGGAGCAATGAAAAACTGTTTTTT.

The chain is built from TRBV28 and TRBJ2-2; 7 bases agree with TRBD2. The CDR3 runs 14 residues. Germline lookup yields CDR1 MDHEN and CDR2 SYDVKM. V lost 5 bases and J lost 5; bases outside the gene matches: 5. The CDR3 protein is CASSPRGGTGELFF. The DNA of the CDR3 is TGTGCCAGCAGTCCCCGGGGAGGGACCGGGGAGCTGTTTTTT. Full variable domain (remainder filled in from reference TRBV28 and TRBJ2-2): DVKVTQSSRYLVKRTGEKVFLECVQDMDHENMFWYRQDPGLGLRLIYFSYDVKMKEKGDIPEGYSVSREKKERFSLILESASTNQTSMYLCASSPRGGTGELFFGEGSRLTVL.

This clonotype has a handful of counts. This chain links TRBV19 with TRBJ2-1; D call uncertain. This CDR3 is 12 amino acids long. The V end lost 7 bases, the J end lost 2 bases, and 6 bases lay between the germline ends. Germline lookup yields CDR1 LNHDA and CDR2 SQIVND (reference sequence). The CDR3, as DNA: TGTGCCAGTATTGGGGCCTACAATGAGCAGTTCTTC. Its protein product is CASIGAYNEQFF. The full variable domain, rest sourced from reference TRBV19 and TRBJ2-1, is DGGITQSPKYLFRKEGQNVTLSCEQNLNHDAMYWYRQDPGQGLRLIYYSQIVNDFQKGDIAEGYSVSREKKESFPLTVTSAQKNPTAFYLCASIGAYNEQFFGPGTRLTVL.

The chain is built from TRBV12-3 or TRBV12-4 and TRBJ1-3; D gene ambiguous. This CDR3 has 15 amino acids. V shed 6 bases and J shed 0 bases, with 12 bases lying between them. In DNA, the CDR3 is TGTGCCAGCAGGAGGACGGGAAGCTCTGGAAACACCATATATTTT. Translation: CASRRTGSSGNTIYF.

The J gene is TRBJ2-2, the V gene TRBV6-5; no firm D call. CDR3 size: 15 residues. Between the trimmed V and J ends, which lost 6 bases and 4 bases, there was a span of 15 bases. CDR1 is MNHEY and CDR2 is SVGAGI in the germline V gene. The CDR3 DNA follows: TGTGCCAGCAGCCGAGGACCGGCTGGCACCGGGGAGCTGTTTTTT. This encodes CASSRGPAGTGELFF.

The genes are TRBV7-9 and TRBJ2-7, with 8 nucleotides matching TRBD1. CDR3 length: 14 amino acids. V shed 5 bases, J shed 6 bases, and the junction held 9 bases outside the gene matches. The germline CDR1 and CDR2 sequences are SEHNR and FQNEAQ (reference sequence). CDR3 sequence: CASSTGQGMSEQYF. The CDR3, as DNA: TGTGCCAGCAGCACTGGACAGGGAATGAGCGAGCAGTACTTC.

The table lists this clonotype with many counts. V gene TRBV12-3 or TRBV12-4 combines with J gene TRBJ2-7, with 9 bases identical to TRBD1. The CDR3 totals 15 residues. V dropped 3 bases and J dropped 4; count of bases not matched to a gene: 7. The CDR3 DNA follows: TGTGCCAGCAGTTTCGGGACAGGGAGAGGGTACGAGCAGTACTTC. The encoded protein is CASSFGTGRGYEQYF.

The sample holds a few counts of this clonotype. The CDR3 nucleotides read TGTGCCAGCAGTTATGCAGCGGGATACCACGAGCAGTACTTC. Protein: CASSYAAGYHEQYF. The gene calls are TRBV6-2 or TRBV6-3 and TRBJ2-7; TRBD2 agrees at 7 bases. The CDR3 is made up of 14 amino acids. Germline V lookup: CDR1 MNHEY, CDR2 SVGEGT. V gave up 3 bases and J gave up 5 bases; unmatched junction bases: 7.

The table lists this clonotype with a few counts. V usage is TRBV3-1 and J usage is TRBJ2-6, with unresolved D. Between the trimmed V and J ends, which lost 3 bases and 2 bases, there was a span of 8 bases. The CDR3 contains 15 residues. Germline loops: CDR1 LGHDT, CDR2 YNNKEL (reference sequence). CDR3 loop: CASSHVWAGANVLTF. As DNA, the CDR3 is TGTGCCAGCAGCCATGTATGGGCTGGGGCCAACGTCCTGACTTTC.

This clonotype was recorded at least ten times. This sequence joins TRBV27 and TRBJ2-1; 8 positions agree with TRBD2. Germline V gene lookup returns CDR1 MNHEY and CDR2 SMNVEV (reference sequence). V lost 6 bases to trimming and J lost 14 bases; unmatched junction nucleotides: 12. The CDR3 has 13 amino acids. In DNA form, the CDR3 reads TGTGCCAGCAGACTAAGCGGGAGTTTTCTGGAGTTCTTC. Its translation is CASRLSGSFLEFF.

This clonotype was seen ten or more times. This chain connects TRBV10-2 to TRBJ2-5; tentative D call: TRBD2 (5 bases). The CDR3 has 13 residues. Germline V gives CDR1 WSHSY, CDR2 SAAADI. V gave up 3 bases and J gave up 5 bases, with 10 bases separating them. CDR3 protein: CASSDTRGETQYF. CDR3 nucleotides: TGCGCCAGCAGTGACACTAGAGGGGAGACCCAGTACTTC.

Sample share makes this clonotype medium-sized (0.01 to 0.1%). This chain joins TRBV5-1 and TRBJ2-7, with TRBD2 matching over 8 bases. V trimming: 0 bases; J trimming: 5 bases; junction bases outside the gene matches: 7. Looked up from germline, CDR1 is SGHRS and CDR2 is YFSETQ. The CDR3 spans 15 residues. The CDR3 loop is CASSLAGGPGHEQYF. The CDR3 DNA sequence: TGCGCCAGCAGCTTGGCGGGAGGGCCAGGCCACGAGCAGTACTTC.

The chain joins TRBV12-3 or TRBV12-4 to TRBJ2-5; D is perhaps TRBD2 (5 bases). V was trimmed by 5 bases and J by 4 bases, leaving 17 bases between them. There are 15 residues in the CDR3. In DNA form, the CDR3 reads TGTGCCAGCAGTCGGAACGACATGGGGAGAGAGACCCAGTACTTC. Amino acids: CASSRNDMGRETQYF.